This T cell receptor beta chain was observed in a study of T cell responses to AZD1222 COVID-19 vaccine. A remark on this clone: Its antigen is undetermined.

Generated by immunoSEQ multiplex PCR, the TCRdb table keeps only in-frame clones and is missing some. The sample contains tens of thousands of clones, approximately 85% of which appear only once. Study observations and caveats: Repertoire sampling occurred only after the peak T cell response. Vaccination with two AZD1222 doses was followed by a rise in Spike-specific TCR breadth and depth. Regions left unmutated in variants are reportedly the target of nearly half of spike-specific TCRs.

Germline V gene lookup returns CDR1 SGHRS and CDR2 YFSETQ. This CDR3 is built from 16 residues. The ends were cut back, 1 base at V and 4 bases at J, with 12 bases in the middle. The clonotype was recovered from an adult who received the AZD1222 COVID-19 vaccine. This material consisted of peripheral blood, taken 28 days after the second AZD1222 dose. The chain employs TRBV5-1 and TRBJ1-6; D remains ambiguous. The CDR3: CASSLQPAGYNSPLHF. The DNA of the CDR3 is TGCGCCAGCAGCTTGCAGCCCGCCGGTTATAATTCACCCCTCCACTTT.